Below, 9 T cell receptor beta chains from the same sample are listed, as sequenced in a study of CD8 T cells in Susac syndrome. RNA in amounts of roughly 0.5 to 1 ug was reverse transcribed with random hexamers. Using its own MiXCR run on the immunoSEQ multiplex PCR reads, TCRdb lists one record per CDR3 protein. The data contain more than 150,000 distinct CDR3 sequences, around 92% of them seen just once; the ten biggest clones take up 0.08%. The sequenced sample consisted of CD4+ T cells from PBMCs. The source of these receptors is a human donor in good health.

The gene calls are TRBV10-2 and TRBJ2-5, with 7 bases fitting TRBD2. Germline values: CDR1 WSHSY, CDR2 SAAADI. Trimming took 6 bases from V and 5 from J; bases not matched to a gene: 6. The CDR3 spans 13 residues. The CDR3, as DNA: TGCGCCAGCAGGGCTAGCGGTTCGGAGACCCAGTACTTC. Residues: CASRASGSETQYF.

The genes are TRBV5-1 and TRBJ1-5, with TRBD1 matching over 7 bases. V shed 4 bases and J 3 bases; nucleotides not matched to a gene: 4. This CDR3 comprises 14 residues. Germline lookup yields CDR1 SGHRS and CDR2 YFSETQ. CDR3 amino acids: CASSPGTVNQPQHF. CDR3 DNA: TGCGCCAGCAGCCCTGGGACAGTCAATCAGCCCCAGCATTTT.

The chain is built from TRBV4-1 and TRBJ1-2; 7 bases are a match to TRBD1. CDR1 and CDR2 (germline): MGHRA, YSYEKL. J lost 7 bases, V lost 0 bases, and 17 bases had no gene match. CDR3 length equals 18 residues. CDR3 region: CASSQDRVMAGGGGGYTF. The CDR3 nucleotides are TGCGCCAGCAGCCAAGATAGAGTGATGGCAGGGGGTGGAGGTGGCTACACCTTC.

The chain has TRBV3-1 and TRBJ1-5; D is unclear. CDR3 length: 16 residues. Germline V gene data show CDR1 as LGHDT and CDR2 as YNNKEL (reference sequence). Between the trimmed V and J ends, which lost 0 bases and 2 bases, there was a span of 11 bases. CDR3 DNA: TGTGCCAGCAGCCAAGATCCCAGGTGGGGCAATCAGCCCCAGCATTTT. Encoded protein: CASSQDPRWGNQPQHF.

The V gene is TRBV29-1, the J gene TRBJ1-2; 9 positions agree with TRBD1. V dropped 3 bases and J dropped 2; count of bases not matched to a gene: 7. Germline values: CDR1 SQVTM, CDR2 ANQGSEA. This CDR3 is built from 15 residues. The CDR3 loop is CSVERGGTGNYGYTF. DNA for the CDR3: TGCAGCGTTGAGAGGGGGGGGACAGGGAACTATGGCTACACCTTC.

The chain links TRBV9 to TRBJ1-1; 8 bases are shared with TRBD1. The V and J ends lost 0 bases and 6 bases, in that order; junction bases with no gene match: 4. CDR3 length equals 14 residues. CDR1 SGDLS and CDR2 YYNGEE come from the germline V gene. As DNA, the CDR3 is TGTGCCAGCAGCGTAGGTGGACAGGGTGCTGAAGCTTTCTTT. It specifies CASSVGGQGAEAFF. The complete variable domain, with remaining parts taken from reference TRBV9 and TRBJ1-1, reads DSGVTQTPKHLITATGQRVTLRCSPRSGDLSVYWYQQSLDQGLQFLIQYYNGEERAKGNILERFSAQQFPDLHSELNLSSLELGDSALYFCASSVGGQGAEAFFGQGTRLTVV.

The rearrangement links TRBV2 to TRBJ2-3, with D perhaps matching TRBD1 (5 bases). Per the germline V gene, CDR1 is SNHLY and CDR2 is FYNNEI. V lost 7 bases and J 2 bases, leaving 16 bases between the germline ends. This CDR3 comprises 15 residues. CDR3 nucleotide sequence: TGTGCCAGCATGACAGATCAACGATTCACAGATACGCAGTATTTT. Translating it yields CASMTDQRFTDTQYF.

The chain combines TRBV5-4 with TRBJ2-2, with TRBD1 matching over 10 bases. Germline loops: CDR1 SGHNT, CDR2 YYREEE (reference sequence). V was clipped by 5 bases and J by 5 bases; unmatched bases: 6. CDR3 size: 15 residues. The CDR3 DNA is TGTGCCAGCAGGCAGGACAGGGGGAGGACCGGGGAGCTGTTTTTT. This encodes CASRQDRGRTGELFF.

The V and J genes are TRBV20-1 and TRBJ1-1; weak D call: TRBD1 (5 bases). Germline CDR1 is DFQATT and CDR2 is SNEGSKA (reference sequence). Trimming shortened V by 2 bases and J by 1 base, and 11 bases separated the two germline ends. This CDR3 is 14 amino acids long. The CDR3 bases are TGCAGTGCTAGAAACGGACATCCGAACACTGAAGCTTTCTTT. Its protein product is CSARNGHPNTEAFF.